Included here is one T cell receptor (beta chain) sequence, with context. The antigen is unknown. This entry belongs to a study of T cell repertoires in cytomegalovirus infection. The overall study: Public TCR beta signatures provided an indication of both CMV infection and a matching HLA type. Study-level findings and limits: It was HLA-C-restricted CMV-specific TCR beta clonotypes that dominated the response ex vivo.

TCRdb called the reads again in MiXCR, with one record for every CDR3 protein. The sample lists about 490,000 distinct CDR3 sequences; 26% were seen once. Trimming left V 4 bases short and J 2 bases short, with 14 bases between. The CDR3 covers 16 residues. CDR1 and CDR2 from the germline V gene are KGHDR and SFDVKD. The gene calls are TRBV24-1 and TRBJ2-1, with D possibly being TRBD2 (7 bases). Sequenced sample: PBMCs. This TCR was recovered from a human donor in good health (CMV status not recorded). Some clones in this sample may be carry-over from other donors' samples. The CDR3 protein is CATSDLQGTTYNEQFF. As DNA, the CDR3 is TGTGCCACCAGTGACCTGCAGGGGACTACCTACAATGAGCAGTTCTTC.